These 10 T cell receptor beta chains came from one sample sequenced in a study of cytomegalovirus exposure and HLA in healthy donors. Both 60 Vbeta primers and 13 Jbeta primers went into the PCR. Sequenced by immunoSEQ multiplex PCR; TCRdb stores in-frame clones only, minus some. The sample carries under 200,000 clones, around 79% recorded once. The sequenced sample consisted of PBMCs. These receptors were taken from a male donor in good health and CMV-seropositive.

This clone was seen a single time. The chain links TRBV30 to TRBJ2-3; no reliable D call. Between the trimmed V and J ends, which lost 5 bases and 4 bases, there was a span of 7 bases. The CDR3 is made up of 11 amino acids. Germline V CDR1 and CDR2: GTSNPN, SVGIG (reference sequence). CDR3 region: CAWAGSDTQYF. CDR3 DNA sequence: TGTGCCTGGGCCGGGTCAGATACGCAGTATTTT.

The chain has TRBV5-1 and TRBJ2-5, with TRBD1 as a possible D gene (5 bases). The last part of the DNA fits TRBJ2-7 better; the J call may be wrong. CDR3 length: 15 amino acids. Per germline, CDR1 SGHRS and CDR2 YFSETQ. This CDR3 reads CASSSRPGRSGEQYF. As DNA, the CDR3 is TGCGCCAGCAGCTCTAGGCCAGGGCGCTCCGGCGAGCAGTACTTC.

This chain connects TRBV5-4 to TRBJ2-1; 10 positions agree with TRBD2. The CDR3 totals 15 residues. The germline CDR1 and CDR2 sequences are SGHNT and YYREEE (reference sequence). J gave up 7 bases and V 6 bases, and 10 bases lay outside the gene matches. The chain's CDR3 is CASTRGAGGSNEQFF. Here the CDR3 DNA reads TGTGCCAGCACCCGGGGAGCGGGGGGGTCGAATGAGCAGTTCTTC.

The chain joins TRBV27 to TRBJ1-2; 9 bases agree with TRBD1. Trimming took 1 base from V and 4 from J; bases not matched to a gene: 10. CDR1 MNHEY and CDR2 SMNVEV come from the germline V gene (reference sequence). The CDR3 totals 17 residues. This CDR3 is CASSLYPTGTGSYGYTF. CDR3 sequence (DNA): TGTGCCAGCAGTTTATACCCCACCGGGACAGGGAGCTATGGCTACACCTTC.

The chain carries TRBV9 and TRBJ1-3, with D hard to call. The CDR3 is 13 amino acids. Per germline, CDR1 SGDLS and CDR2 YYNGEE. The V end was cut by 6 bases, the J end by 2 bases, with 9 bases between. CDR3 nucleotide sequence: TGTGCCAGCATGGGCAGCACTGGAAACACCATATATTTT. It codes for CASMGSTGNTIYF. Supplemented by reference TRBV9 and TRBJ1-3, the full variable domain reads DSGVTQTPKHLITATGQRVTLRCSPRSGDLSVYWYQQSLDQGLQFLIQYYNGEERAKGNILERFSAQQFPDLHSELNLSSLELGDSALYFCASMGSTGNTIYFGEGSWLTVV.

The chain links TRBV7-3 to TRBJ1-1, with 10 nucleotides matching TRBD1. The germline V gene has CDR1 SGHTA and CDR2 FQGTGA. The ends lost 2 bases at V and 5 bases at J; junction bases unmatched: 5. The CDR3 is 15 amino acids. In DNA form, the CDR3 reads TGTGCCAGCAGCTTACGGACAGGGGGAAGTACTGAAGCTTTCTTT. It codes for CASSLRTGGSTEAFF.

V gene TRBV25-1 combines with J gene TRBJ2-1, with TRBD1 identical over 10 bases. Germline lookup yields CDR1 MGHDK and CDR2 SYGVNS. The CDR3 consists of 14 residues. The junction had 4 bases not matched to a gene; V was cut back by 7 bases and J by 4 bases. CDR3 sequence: CASTAGQGYNEQFF. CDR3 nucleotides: TGTGCCAGCACCGCGGGACAGGGGTACAATGAGCAGTTCTTC. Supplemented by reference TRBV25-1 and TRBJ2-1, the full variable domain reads EADIYQTPRYLVIGTGKKITLECSQTMGHDKMYWYQQDPGMELHLIHYSYGVNSTEKGDLSSESTVSRIRTEHFPLTLESARPSHTSQYLCASTAGQGYNEQFFGPGTRLTVL.

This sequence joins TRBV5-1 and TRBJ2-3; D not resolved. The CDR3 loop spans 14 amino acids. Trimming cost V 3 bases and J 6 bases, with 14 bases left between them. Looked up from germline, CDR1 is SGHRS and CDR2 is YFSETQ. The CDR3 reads CASSSTSFGDTQYF. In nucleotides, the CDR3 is TGCGCCAGCAGCTCGACATCTTTTGGGGATACGCAGTATTTT.

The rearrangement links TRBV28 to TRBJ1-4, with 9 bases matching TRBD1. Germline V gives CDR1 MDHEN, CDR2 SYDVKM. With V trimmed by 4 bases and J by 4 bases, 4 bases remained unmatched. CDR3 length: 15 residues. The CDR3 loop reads CASSSPGQGNEKLFF. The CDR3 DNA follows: TGTGCCAGCAGTTCTCCGGGACAGGGTAATGAAAAACTGTTTTTT.

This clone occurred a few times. Here the CDR3 DNA reads TGTGCCAGCAGCCAAGAGGTGGCCTTTAATGAAAAACTGTTTTTT. Amino acids: CASSQEVAFNEKLFF. The chain uses TRBV14 and TRBJ1-4; unclear D gene. There are 15 residues in the CDR3. Germline V lookup: CDR1 SGHDN, CDR2 FVKESK. V was cut by 0 bases and J by 4 bases, with 9 bases left in between.